This T cell receptor beta chain is drawn from a study of regulatory T cells in long-lasting Graves disease. This CDR3 is built from 11 residues. V was clipped by 4 bases and J by 8 bases, with 8 bases between them. CDR1 and CDR2 from the germline V gene are SNHLY and FYNNEI. Only a few counts were recorded for this clonotype. The antigen is not known. Time point here: persistent/refractory GD, antithyroid drugs over 5 years with positive TRAb. RNA from PBMCs was the source of the TCR library. With EDTA tubes as the receptacles, around 10 milliliters of peripheral blood were drawn. Library construction for TCR beta used iRepertoire HTBI primers and Arm-PCR of CDR3 regions. TCRdb used MiXCR to reprocess the multiplex PCR reads, holding one entry per CDR3 protein. The data contain roughly 700,000 distinct CDR3 sequences, around 30% of them seen just once; the ten biggest clones take up under 50%. General study results and limits: The study found TRBV28, TRBJ1-2 and TRBJ2-5 favored in persistent disease.

The receptor comes from a female donor with Graves disease. J is TRBJ1-2 and V is TRBV2; D gene uncertain. The material was peripheral blood mononuclear cells (PBMCs), obtained when the disease was refractory, from a patient treated with antithyroid drugs. The CDR3 DNA reads as TGTGCCAGCAGTGGGAAGGGCGGCTACACCTTC. This sequence encodes CASSGKGGYTF.